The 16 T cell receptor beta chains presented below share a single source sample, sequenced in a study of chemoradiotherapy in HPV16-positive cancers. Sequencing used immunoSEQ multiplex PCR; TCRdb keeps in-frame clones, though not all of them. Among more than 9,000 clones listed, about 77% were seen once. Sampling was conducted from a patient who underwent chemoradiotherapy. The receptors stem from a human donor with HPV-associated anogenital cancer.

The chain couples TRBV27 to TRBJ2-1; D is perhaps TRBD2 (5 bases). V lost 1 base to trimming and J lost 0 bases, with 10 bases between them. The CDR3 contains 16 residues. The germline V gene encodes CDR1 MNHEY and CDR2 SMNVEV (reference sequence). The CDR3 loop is CASSLFGVGSYNEQFF. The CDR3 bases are TGTGCCAGCAGTTTATTCGGGGTCGGCTCCTACAATGAGCAGTTCTTC.

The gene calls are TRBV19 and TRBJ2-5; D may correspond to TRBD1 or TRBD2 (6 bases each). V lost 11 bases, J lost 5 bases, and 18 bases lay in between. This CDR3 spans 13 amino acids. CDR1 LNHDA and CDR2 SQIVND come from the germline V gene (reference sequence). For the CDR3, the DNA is TGTGCCGCGGCTGGGGGGCTGTCGGAGACCCAGTACTTC. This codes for CAAAGGLSETQYF.

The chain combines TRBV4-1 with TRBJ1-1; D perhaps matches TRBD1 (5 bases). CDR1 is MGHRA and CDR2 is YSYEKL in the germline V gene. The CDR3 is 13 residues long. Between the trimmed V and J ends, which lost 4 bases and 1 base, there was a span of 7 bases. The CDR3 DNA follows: TGCGCCAGCAGCCTGACAGAGAACACTGAAGCTTTCTTT. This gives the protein CASSLTENTEAFF.

The CDR3 region has the DNA TGTGCCAGTAGTATAGTCACGGCTGCCCCTGGCAATCAGCCCCAGCATTTT. Amino acid sequence: CASSIVTAAPGNQPQHF. The chain combines TRBV19 with TRBJ1-5, with D unresolved. This CDR3 spans 17 amino acids. Germline-derived CDR1 and CDR2 are LNHDA and SQIVND (reference sequence). The V end was cut by 1 base, the J end by 2 bases, with 15 bases between.

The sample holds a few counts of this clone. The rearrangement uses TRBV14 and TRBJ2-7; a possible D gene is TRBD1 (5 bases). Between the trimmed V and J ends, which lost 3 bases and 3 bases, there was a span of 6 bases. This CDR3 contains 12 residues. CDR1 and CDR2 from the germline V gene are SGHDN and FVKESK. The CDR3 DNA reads TGTGCCAGCAGCCATGACAGCTACGAGCAGTACTTC. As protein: CASSHDSYEQYF.

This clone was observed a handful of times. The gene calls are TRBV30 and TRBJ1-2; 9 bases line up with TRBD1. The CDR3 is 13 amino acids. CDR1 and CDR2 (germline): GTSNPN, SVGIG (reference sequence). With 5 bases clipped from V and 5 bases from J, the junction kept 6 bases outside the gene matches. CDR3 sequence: CAWQTGGTYGYTF. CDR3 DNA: TGTGCCTGGCAAACAGGGGGCACTTATGGCTACACCTTC.

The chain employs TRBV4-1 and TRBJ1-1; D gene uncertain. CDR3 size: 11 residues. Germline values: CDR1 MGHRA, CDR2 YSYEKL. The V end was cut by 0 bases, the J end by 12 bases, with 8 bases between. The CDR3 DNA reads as TGCGCCAGCAGCCAAGATCTAGGGACTTTCTTT. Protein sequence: CASSQDLGTFF.

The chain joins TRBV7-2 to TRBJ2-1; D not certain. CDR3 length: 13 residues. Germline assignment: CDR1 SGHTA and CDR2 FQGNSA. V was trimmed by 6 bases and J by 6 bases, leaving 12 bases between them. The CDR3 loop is CASSRPGPNEQFF. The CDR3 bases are TGTGCCAGCAGTCGACCCGGGCCCAATGAGCAGTTCTTC.

The CDR3 loop reads CASSLVTSRGIEQFF. The CDR3 DNA is TGCGCCAGCAGCTTGGTCACTAGTAGGGGGATTGAGCAGTTCTTC. The chain carries TRBV5-1 and TRBJ2-1; D may be TRBD1 (6 bases). Trimming removed 0 bases from V and 9 bases from J, with 16 bases in between. The CDR3 loop spans 15 amino acids. The germline gives CDR1 SGHRS, CDR2 YFSETQ.

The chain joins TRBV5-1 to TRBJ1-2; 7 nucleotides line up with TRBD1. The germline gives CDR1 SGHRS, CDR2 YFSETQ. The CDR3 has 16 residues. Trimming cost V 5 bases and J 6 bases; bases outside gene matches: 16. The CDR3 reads CASRLIPGTAVDGYTF. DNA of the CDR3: TGCGCCAGCAGATTGATCCCCGGGACAGCGGTAGATGGCTACACCTTC.

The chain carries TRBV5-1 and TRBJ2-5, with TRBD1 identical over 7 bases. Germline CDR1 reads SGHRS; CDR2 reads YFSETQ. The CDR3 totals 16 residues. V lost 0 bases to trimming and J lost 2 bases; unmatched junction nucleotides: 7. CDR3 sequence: CASSLAAQGPQETQYF. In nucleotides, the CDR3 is TGCGCCAGCAGCTTGGCCGCACAGGGGCCGCAAGAGACCCAGTACTTC.

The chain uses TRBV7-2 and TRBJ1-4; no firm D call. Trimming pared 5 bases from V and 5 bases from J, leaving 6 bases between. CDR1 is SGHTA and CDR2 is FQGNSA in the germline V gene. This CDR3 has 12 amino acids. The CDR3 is CASSRVNEKLFF. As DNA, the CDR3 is TGTGCCAGCAGCCGGGTAAATGAAAAACTGTTTTTT.

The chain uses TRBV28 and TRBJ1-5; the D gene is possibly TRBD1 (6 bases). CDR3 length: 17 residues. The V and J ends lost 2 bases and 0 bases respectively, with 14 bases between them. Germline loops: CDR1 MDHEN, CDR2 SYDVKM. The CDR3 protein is CASSLLPGANSNQPQHF. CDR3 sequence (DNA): TGTGCCAGCAGTTTACTCCCAGGGGCGAATAGCAATCAGCCCCAGCATTTT. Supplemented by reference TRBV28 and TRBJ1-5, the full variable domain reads DVKVTQSSRYLVKRTGEKVFLECVQDMDHENMFWYRQDPGLGLRLIYFSYDVKMKEKGDIPEGYSVSREKKERFSLILESASTNQTSMYLCASSLLPGANSNQPQHFGDGTRLSIL.

The CDR3 protein is CASSPGTSSSYEQYF. CDR3 DNA sequence: TGTGCCAGCAGTCCCGGGACCTCGAGCTCCTACGAGCAGTACTTC. The gene calls are TRBV11-3 and TRBJ2-7; the D call may be TRBD1 or TRBD2 (5 bases each). V shed 6 bases and J shed 0 bases, with 15 bases lying between them. CDR3 length: 15 amino acids. Germline V gene lookup returns CDR1 SGHNT and CDR2 YENEEA.

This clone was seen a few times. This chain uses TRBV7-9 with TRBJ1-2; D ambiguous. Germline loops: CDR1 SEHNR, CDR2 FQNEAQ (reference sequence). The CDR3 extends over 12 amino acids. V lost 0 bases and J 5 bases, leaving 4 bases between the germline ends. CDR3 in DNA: TGTGCCAGCAGCTTAGCCGGGTATGGCTACACCTTC. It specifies CASSLAGYGYTF. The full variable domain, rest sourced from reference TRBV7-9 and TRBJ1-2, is DTGVSQNPRHKITKRGQNVTFRCDPISEHNRLYWYRQTLGQGPEFLTYFQNEAQLEKSRLLSDRFSAERPKGSFSTLEIQRTEQGDSAMYLCASSLAGYGYTFGSGTRLTVV.

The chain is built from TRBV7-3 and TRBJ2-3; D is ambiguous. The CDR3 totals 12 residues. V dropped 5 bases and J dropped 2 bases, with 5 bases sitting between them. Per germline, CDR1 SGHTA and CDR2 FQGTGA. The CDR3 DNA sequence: TGTGCCAGCAGCACTAACACAGATACGCAGTATTTT. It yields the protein CASSTNTDTQYF.